This T cell receptor beta chain was identified in a study of blood T cell repertoires in COVID-19 (TCRdb year 2020). Concerning the study at large: Samples covering the acute and convalescent phases of COVID-19 were provided by collaborators in the United States, Italy and Spain. Sample metadata almost always included a de-identified subject ID, COVID-19 status, age in years and sex. Where HLA class I and class II types were available, the types were taken from metadata supplied by the sample provider, not from assay-based typing. The repertoires were released in a freely available public database meant as a resource for research on the immune response to SARS-CoV-2. The material from the prospective study consisted of cDNA or gDNA derived from T cells, B-cell-depleted T cells, or PBMCs. The dataset comprised deeply sampled blood TCRbeta repertoires from subjects exposed to, actively infected with, or recovered from COVID-19. Samples came from the ongoing ImmuneRACE study (first 160 participants) plus 1,254 subjects from 6 global collaborators. Findings and caveats that apply to the study as a whole: The amount of clinical and demographic metadata varied by source and participant and was provided uncurated.

A second Seattle source provided samples from volunteer blood donors who had recovered from COVID-19. Each collaborating institution followed its own protocols to collect whole blood in K2EDTA tubes. For TCRbeta analysis, collaborators shipped samples in one of three forms: frozen whole blood, isolated PBMCs, or DNA extracted from either of those sample types. Details on this clone: The antigen it recognizes is unknown. No per-base quality is available; no much larger clone lies one base away.

The immunoSEQ Assay, a bias-controlled multiplex PCR, was used to amplify TCRbeta CDR3 regions from genomic DNA. The study's processing was this. The number of nucleated cells in each sample was estimated from the amplification of reference gene primers within the assay. Sequence reads were collapsed and filtered to measure the absolute abundance of every unique TCRbeta CDR3 rearrangement. For each sample, productive Simpson clonality was calculated as the square root of Simpson's diversity index over productive rearrangements. TCRdb stores this immuneACCESS table with in-frame sequences only. Part of the clones is absent; in the studies checked, under half of the shortfall reflects unresolved V genes, and no reason is known for the rest. The V and J calls and clone size are taken from that table; D and trimming were inferred from the DNA. This sample holds roughly 130,000 clones; 84% were observed only once. Approximately 12% of the sample rests with the top ten.

Input material: peripheral blood. The receptor's source is a woman between 25 and 40 years old who had recovered from COVID-19.

Here is the DNA: TGCGCCAGCAGCCGAGATGGGTCCCGAGGGGGGGGCCTCTCTGGAAACACCATATATTTT. It translates to CASSRDGSRGGGLSGNTIYF. The rearrangement joined TRBV4-1 to TRBJ1-3; TRBD1 could be the D gene, as 6 bases match. From its cysteine to its phenylalanine, the CDR3 spans 20 amino acids. The only DNA kept is the CDR3, 60 bases in frame from the first base. V lost 4 bases and J lost 0 bases; the stretch between them is 25 bases long. The germline V gene supplies CDR1 MGHRA and CDR2 YSYEKL.